These 3 T cell receptor beta chains came from one sample sequenced in a study of cytomegalovirus exposure and HLA in healthy donors. PCR primers comprised 60 Vbeta and 13 Jbeta primers. Libraries were prepared by immunoSEQ multiplex PCR; TCRdb keeps only in-frame clonotypes and omits some of them. The repertoire has some 190,000 clones, 86% of them found once; the top ten carry around 0.3%. The source material was PBMCs. These TCRs come from a woman aged 25 to 39 in good health and CMV-seronegative.

The chain couples TRBV7-8 to TRBJ2-1, with TRBD2 as a possible D gene (5 bases). With 7 bases removed from V and 5 bases from J, the gap between germline ends came to 15 bases. The germline V gene encodes CDR1 SGHVS and CDR2 FQNEAQ. The CDR3 has 14 amino acids. The CDR3 nucleotides are TGTGCCAGCACCTGGCGGCGGGCTAACAATGAGCAGTTCTTC. Translated: CASTWRRANNEQFF.

The rearrangement links TRBV29-1 to TRBJ2-3, with D maybe TRBD1 (6 bases). Trimming took off 2 bases at V and 6 bases at J, with 9 bases between the two ends. There are 12 residues in the CDR3. Germline loops: CDR1 SQVTM, CDR2 ANQGSEA. CDR3 in DNA: TGCAGCGTTGAAAACCAGGGGGATACGCAGTATTTT. Residues: CSVENQGDTQYF.

The genes are TRBV2 and TRBJ2-5; a weak D match, TRBD1 (6 bases). The CDR3 extends over 15 amino acids. Trimming took off 3 bases at V and 2 bases at J, with 13 bases between the two ends. Germline loops: CDR1 SNHLY, CDR2 FYNNEI. CDR3 protein: CASSDFRGHQETQYF. The CDR3 DNA reads as TGTGCCAGCAGTGATTTCAGGGGACATCAAGAGACCCAGTACTTC. The complete variable domain, with remaining parts taken from reference TRBV2 and TRBJ2-5, reads EPEVTQTPSHQVTQMGQEVILRCVPISNHLYFYWYRQILGQKVEFLVSFYNNEISEKSEIFDDQFSVERPDGSNFTLKIRSTKLEDSAMYFCASSDFRGHQETQYFGPGTRLLVL.